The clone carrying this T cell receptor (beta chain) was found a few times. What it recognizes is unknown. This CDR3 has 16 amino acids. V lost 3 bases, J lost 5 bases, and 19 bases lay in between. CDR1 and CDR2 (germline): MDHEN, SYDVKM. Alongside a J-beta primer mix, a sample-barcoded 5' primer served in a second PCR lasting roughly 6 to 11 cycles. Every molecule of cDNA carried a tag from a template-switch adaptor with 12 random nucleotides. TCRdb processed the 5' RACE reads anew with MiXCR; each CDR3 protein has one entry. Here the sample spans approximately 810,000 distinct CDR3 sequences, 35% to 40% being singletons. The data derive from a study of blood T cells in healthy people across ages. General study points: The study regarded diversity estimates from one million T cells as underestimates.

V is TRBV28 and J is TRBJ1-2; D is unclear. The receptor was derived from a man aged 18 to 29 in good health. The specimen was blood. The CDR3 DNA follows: TGTGCCAGCAGTTTTGGCCTCATAGCAGCCCTATATGGCTACACCTTC. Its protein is CASSFGLIAALYGYTF.